This TCR beta chain was obtained from a study of OX40 agonist ivuxolimab in advanced cancers. Regarding the complete study: Ivuxolimab was an agonistic, fully human IgG2 monoclonal antibody directed against OX40 (CD134), a costimulatory receptor. Partial responses occurred in three dose-escalation patients, of whom one had hepatocellular carcinoma and two had cutaneous melanoma. Peripheral TCRbeta sequencing was intended to test whether TCR sequence diversity was altered and clonal T-cell expansion was caused by ivuxolimab. The dose-escalation cohort was 80% to 90% male with a mean age of approximately 60 years, ranging from roughly 23 to 80. The monotherapy dose-escalation portion (N of about 50 patients) of the phase I ivuxolimab trial is reported in the paper. Among the roughly 52 dose-escalation patients, some 20 had hepatocellular carcinoma, some 15 melanoma, 9 renal cell carcinoma and 9 head and neck cancer. Prior anti-PD-1, anti-PD-L1 or anti-CTLA-4 therapy was permitted, and 35% to 40% of dose-escalation patients had received checkpoint inhibitors. Intravenous ivuxolimab was administered to patients every 2 weeks at six dose levels: 0.01, 0.1, 0.3, 1.5, 3 and 10 mg/kg.

The trial excluded patients who had a history of autoimmune disease or were on systemic immunosuppression. Peripheral blood for TCR sequencing was collected from all dose cohorts at baseline, on cycle 4 day 1, and on cycle 7 day 1. Samples were obtained from an open-label, multicenter, first-in-human phase I dose-escalation trial of ivuxolimab. Adults with locally advanced or metastatic head and neck squamous cell, hepatocellular, melanoma or renal cell carcinoma were enrolled in the trial. CD4+ and CD8+ T cells were sorted separately from peripheral blood before TCR sequencing. Here is what the overall study found, with its caveats: After ivuxolimab, expanded clones were on average more numerous among CD8+ T cells than among CD4+ T cells. The antigen specificity of the peripheral T cells that underwent clonal expansion was not determined. At doses of 0.1 to 3.0 mg/kg, clonal expansion of both CD4+ and CD8+ blood T cells was observed from baseline to week 6. Low levels of normalized T-cell clonal expansion were also shown by some nonresponding patients. In the 0.1-3.0 mg/kg groups, partial responders had among the lowest normalized peripheral clonal expansion, particularly in CD8+ T cells.

For sequencing of the TCRbeta CDR3 region, genomic DNA was extracted from the sorted cells. The immunoSEQ Assay was used to sequence the TCRbeta CDR3 regions. In TCRdb, the immuneACCESS table is reduced to in-frame sequences with V and J assigned. These tables do not hold every clone; where another copy was compared, an unresolved V gene accounts for under half, and the others remain unexplained. The sample data list about 90,000 clones, and roughly nine tenths of these were observed just once. In total, the top ten clones hold roughly 1.6% of the sample. This clone was counted a single time. Its antigen is currently not known. No much larger clone exists at a distance of one base, and base qualities are not known. Other nucleotide sequences in the sample specify the same CDR3. From a lookup of the germline V gene, CDR1 and CDR2 are SGHRS and YFSETQ. Measured from the cysteine to the phenylalanine, the CDR3 is 14 residues long. Kept here is only the CDR3 DNA, which spans 42 bases and is read in frame from base 1. The V and J ends are trimmed by 3 bases and 1 base, leaving 7 bases between them.

The sequence joins TRBV5-1 to TRBJ2-2; the D segment could be TRBD1, given 5 matching bases. The sequencing here drew on CD4+ or CD8+ T cells sorted from blood, taken in a trial of the OX40 agonist ivuxolimab. The clonotype originates from an adult with an advanced solid tumor such as melanoma, head and neck, liver or kidney cancer. The sequenced DNA: TGCGCCAGCAGCTCCCAGGGGAACACCGGGGAGCTGTTTTTT. It codes for CASSSQGNTGELFF. The CDR3 plus the reference TRBV5-1 and TRBJ2-2 genes for the other parts give the full variable domain: KAGVTQTPRYLIKTRGQQVTLSCSPISGHRSVSWYQQTPGQGLQFLFEYFSETQRNKGNFPGRFSGRQFSNSRSEMNVSTLELGDSALYLCASSSQGNTGELFFGEGSRLTVL.